This T cell receptor beta chain originates from a study of regulatory T cells in long-lasting Graves disease. Combining iRepertoire HTBI primers with Arm-PCR of CDR3 regions, the authors built TCR beta libraries. The authors' processing: The identification of approximately 62 TRBV and 14 TRBJ segments was made across samples. TCRdb redid the calling of the multiplex PCR reads with MiXCR, one entry per CDR3 protein. These V and J calls derive from TCRdb rather than the authors' analysis. The sample contains roughly 500,000 distinct CDR3 sequences, about 20% of which appear only once. Comment on this clonotype: Its target is not known.

Specified time point: persistent/refractory GD, antithyroid drugs over 5 years with positive TRAb. Making the TCR library involved RNA that had been extracted from PBMCs. Study-level points and caveats: When disease was persistent, TRBV28, TRBJ1-2 and TRBJ2-5 were the favored segments. Accuracy could have been hurt by small sample size.

The V end lost 0 bases, the J end lost 7 bases, and 10 bases lay between the germline ends. Germline V gene sequence: CDR1 MNHEY, CDR2 SVGEGT. The CDR3 runs to 15 residues. V is TRBV6-2 or TRBV6-3 and J is TRBJ1-6, with no clear D. The sequence derives from a female donor with Graves disease. The sample consisted of peripheral blood mononuclear cells (PBMCs), taken when the disease was refractory, from a patient treated with antithyroid drugs. Written as DNA, the CDR3 is TGTGCCAGCAGTTACTCGGCACGGAGCAATTCACCCCTCCACTTT. Its protein product is CASSYSARSNSPLHF.